The 26 T cell receptor beta chains below all came from one sample that was sequenced in a study of blood T cell repertoires in COVID-19. Libraries were prepared by immunoSEQ multiplex PCR; TCRdb keeps only in-frame clonotypes and omits some of them. Of some 240,000 clones listed, over 70% are singletons. Sequencing was performed on peripheral blood. These receptors all come from a woman between 65 and 79 years old with acute or convalescent COVID-19.

The V and J genes are TRBV14 and TRBJ1-2; D remains ambiguous. The ends were cut back, 1 base at V and 5 bases at J, with 5 bases in the middle. This CDR3 has 12 residues. CDR1 SGHDN and CDR2 FVKESK come from the germline V gene. The CDR3 region has the DNA TGTGCCAGCAGCCAAGCCGGGTATGGCTACACCTTC. It yields the protein CASSQAGYGYTF.

The chain has TRBV6-5 and TRBJ2-1; 7 bases match TRBD1. Losses at the gene ends were 4 bases for V and 2 bases for J; bases not matched to a gene: 5. CDR1 MNHEY and CDR2 SVGAGI come from the germline V gene. This CDR3 has 15 residues. CDR3 in DNA: TGTGCCAGCAGTTCGACAGGGTACACCTACAATGAGCAGTTCTTC. Residues: CASSSTGYTYNEQFF.

This chain uses TRBV11-2 with TRBJ2-1; TRBD1 might be the D (5 bases). In germline, CDR1 is SGHAT, CDR2 FQNNGV. This CDR3 contains 12 residues. The ends were cut back, 5 bases at V and 10 bases at J, with 12 bases in the middle. The CDR3 protein is CASSPGKPEQFF. The CDR3 DNA reads as TGTGCCAGCAGCCCAGGGAAGCCAGAGCAGTTCTTC.

The chain joins TRBV5-1 to TRBJ2-3, with D unresolved. CDR1 and CDR2 from the germline V gene are SGHRS and YFSETQ. This CDR3 is 16 amino acids long. Trimming took 0 bases from V and 4 from J, leaving 15 bases between them. The CDR3 loop is CASSLAGQPVADTQYF. The DNA for the CDR3 is TGCGCCAGCAGCTTGGCGGGTCAACCGGTCGCAGATACGCAGTATTTT.

This clone appeared a single time. The CDR3 sequence is CASSRQGPPRETQYF. The CDR3 DNA sequence: TGTGCCAGCAGTAGACAGGGACCTCCGAGAGAGACCCAGTACTTC. This sequence joins TRBV27 and TRBJ2-5; TRBD1 matches at 7 bases. The CDR3 totals 15 residues. After removal of 5 bases from V and 4 bases from J, the junction contained 10 bases not matched to a gene. Germline CDR1 and CDR2: MNHEY and SMNVEV (reference sequence).

The V call is TRBV29-1, the J call TRBJ1-2; weak D call: TRBD1 (5 bases). The germline gives CDR1 SQVTM, CDR2 ANQGSEA. V lost 0 bases and J lost 8, with 10 bases in between. CDR3 length equals 12 residues. DNA of the CDR3: TGCAGCGTTGAAGATAGTAAGGGGGGCTACACCTTC. This encodes CSVEDSKGGYTF.

This chain connects TRBV10-3 to TRBJ1-4; TRBD1 matches 9 bases. The CDR3 is made up of 17 amino acids. Germline CDR1 and CDR2: ENHRY and SYGVKD. Trimming at V came to 6 bases and at J to 0 bases, leaving 8 bases not matched to a gene. The CDR3 region has the DNA TGTGCCATCAGGCCGGGACAGGGAATCTCAACTAATGAAAAACTGTTTTTT. Residues: CAIRPGQGISTNEKLFF.

The chain uses TRBV4-2 and TRBJ2-2; TRBD2 agrees at 8 bases. The CDR3 is 16 residues long. CDR1 is LGHNA, CDR2 YNFKEQ, per germline. Losses at the gene ends were 0 bases for V and 5 bases for J; bases not matched to a gene: 5. The CDR3 nucleotides read TGTGCCAGCAGCCAAGACGGCGGGGGGCGGACCGGGGAGCTGTTTTTT. This gives the protein CASSQDGGGRTGELFF.

The V and J genes are TRBV10-3 and TRBJ2-1; 11 nucleotides line up with TRBD2. CDR1 ENHRY and CDR2 SYGVKD come from the germline V gene. V was clipped by 2 bases and J by 7 bases; unmatched bases: 7. This CDR3 is built from 16 residues. Here the CDR3 reads CAISEGLAGGGNEQFF. The CDR3 DNA reads TGTGCCATCAGTGAGGGTCTAGCGGGGGGAGGGAATGAGCAGTTCTTC.

The chain couples TRBV24-1 to TRBJ1-2; D call uncertain. Germline lookup yields CDR1 KGHDR and CDR2 SFDVKD. V was cut by 6 bases and J by 6 bases, with 10 bases left in between. The CDR3 loop spans 12 amino acids. This CDR3 is CATSTRSDGYTF. CDR3 DNA: TGTGCCACCAGTACGCGGTCGGATGGCTACACCTTC.

The CDR3 here is CASSFGGQGEAFF. The CDR3 DNA reads TGTGCCAGCAGTTTCGGGGGACAGGGGGAAGCTTTCTTT. The rearrangement joins TRBV12-3 or TRBV12-4 to TRBJ1-1; 10 bases fit TRBD1. CDR3 size: 13 residues. The trim removed 3 bases at V and 8 bases at J, leaving 3 bases unmatched.

This clone was recorded once. The chain carries TRBV27 and TRBJ1-2; a possible D gene is TRBD1 (5 bases). The V gene lost 6 bases and the J gene lost 8 bases, with 19 bases spanning the gap. Germline V gene data show CDR1 as MNHEY and CDR2 as SMNVEV (reference sequence). This CDR3 contains 14 residues. The CDR3 sequence: CASSPSRQPLGYTF. In DNA, the CDR3 is TGTGCCAGCAGCCCATCCCGACAGCCCCTAGGCTACACCTTC.

The chain couples TRBV3-1 (or the pseudogene TRBV3-2) to TRBJ1-2; 7 bases match TRBD1. The CDR3 runs 15 residues. Germline V gives CDR1 LGHDT, CDR2 YNNKEL (reference sequence). Germline trimming cut 3 bases from V and 0 bases from J; bases unmatched to any gene: 4. The CDR3 sequence is CASSHGQATNYGYTF. The CDR3 region has the DNA TGTGCCAGCAGCCATGGACAGGCAACTAACTATGGCTACACCTTC.

V is TRBV24-1 and J is TRBJ2-2, with 7 bases identical to TRBD1. The V gene's germline CDR1 is KGHDR and CDR2 SFDVKD. The CDR3 sequence is 12 residues long. Losses at the gene ends were 9 bases for V and 6 bases for J; bases not matched to a gene: 3. The DNA for the CDR3 is TGTGCCACCGGAGACAGGGCCGGGGAGCTGTTTTTT. Translation: CATGDRAGELFF.

This clone has at least ten counts. The chain has TRBV5-1 and TRBJ2-7; TRBD2 aligns across 7 bases. The junction had 4 bases not matched to a gene; V was cut back by 3 bases and J by 4 bases. CDR3 length: 13 residues. The germline V gene has CDR1 SGHRS and CDR2 YFSETQ. The CDR3 nucleotides read TGCGCCAGCAGCTACAGCGGGGAGTACGAGCAGTACTTC. This translates into CASSYSGEYEQYF.

J is TRBJ2-7 and V is TRBV12-3 or TRBV12-4; 8 bases fit TRBD2. There are 13 residues in the CDR3. Trimming removed 5 bases from V and 6 bases from J; junction bases left unmatched: 6. This CDR3 is CASSPSGGREQYF. As DNA, the CDR3 is TGTGCCAGCAGTCCATCGGGGGGGCGCGAGCAGTACTTC.

The chain links TRBV5-4 to TRBJ2-2; 8 bases align to TRBD2. Germline V gives CDR1 SGHNT, CDR2 YYREEE (reference sequence). V gave up 4 bases and J gave up 4 bases; unmatched junction bases: 12. The CDR3 is 17 residues long. CDR3 loop: CASSQTGGGIGTGELFF. The DNA for the CDR3 is TGTGCCAGCAGCCAAACCGGGGGGGGCATCGGCACCGGGGAGCTGTTTTTT.

Points on this clone: Other nucleotide sequences in the sample specify the same CDR3. This chain uses TRBV9 with TRBJ2-3; possible D gene TRBD1, 5 bases. CDR3 length equals 15 residues. V was pared by 0 bases and J by 0 bases, with 8 bases between. Germline V gene sequence: CDR1 SGDLS, CDR2 YYNGEE. The CDR3 sequence: CASSVAGASTDTQYF. The CDR3 DNA sequence: TGTGCCAGCAGCGTAGCTGGGGCAAGCACAGATACGCAGTATTTT.

This rearrangement joins TRBV6-2 or TRBV6-3 to TRBJ2-1, with 12 bases lining up with TRBD2. The CDR3 runs 18 residues. V lost 3 bases to trimming and J lost 1 base; unmatched junction nucleotides: 7. Germline-derived CDR1 and CDR2 are MNHEY and SVGEGT. The CDR3 nucleotides read TGTGCCAGCAGTTATGGGACTAGCGGGCGTGGATCCTACAATGAGCAGTTCTTC. Its protein product is CASSYGTSGRGSYNEQFF.

The rearrangement uses TRBV7-9 and TRBJ2-2, with TRBD1 identical over 9 bases. Germline values: CDR1 SEHNR, CDR2 FQNEAQ (reference sequence). The length of the CDR3 is 16 residues. V lost 7 bases and J lost 5; bases outside the gene matches: 11. Here the CDR3 reads CASTRGDRARTGELFF. The CDR3 bases are TGTGCCAGCACCCGCGGGGACAGGGCTAGGACCGGGGAGCTGTTTTTT.

The chain combines TRBV7-9 with TRBJ2-7, with D possibly TRBD2 on 5 matching bases. Trimming took off 5 bases at V and 2 bases at J, with 13 bases between the two ends. The length of the CDR3 is 14 residues. CDR1 and CDR2 from the germline V gene are SEHNR and FQNEAQ (reference sequence). In DNA form, the CDR3 reads TGTGCCAGCAGCCTCGGACTGGTCGCCTACGAGCAGTACTTC. It encodes CASSLGLVAYEQYF.

The chain recombines TRBV5-8 with TRBJ2-6, with 7 bases lining up with TRBD1. Losses at the gene ends were 3 bases for V and 0 bases for J; bases not matched to a gene: 3. The CDR3 spans 16 residues. Germline V gene data show CDR1 as SGHTS and CDR2 as YDEGEE. CDR3: CASSWGQSSGANVLTF. The CDR3 region has the DNA TGTGCCAGCAGCTGGGGACAGTCCTCTGGGGCCAACGTCCTGACTTTC.

The chain recombines TRBV18 with TRBJ2-1; D uncertain. The germline V gene has CDR1 KGHSH and CDR2 LQKENI. Between the trimmed V and J ends, which lost 0 bases and 6 bases, there was a span of 12 bases. This CDR3 has 15 amino acids. The CDR3 reads CASSPPIGFGNEQFF. The CDR3 DNA sequence: TGTGCCAGCTCACCACCGATCGGGTTCGGCAATGAGCAGTTCTTC.

The genes are TRBV7-6 and TRBJ1-1; a possible D gene is TRBD1 (6 bases). Looked up from germline, CDR1 is SGHVS and CDR2 is FNYEAQ. This CDR3 is built from 15 residues. V was trimmed by 3 bases and J by 1 base, leaving 12 bases between them. The CDR3 coding sequence is TGTGCCAGCAGCTTGGGGACACATGAGAACACTGAAGCTTTCTTT. It yields the protein CASSLGTHENTEAFF. The variable domain in full, with the rest retrieved from reference TRBV7-6 and TRBJ1-1, is GAGVSQSPRYKVTKRGQDVALRCDPISGHVSLYWYRQALGQGPEFLTYFNYEAQQDKSGLPNDRFSAERPEGSISTLTIQRTEQRDSAMYRCASSLGTHENTEAFFGQGTRLTVV.

The chain is built from TRBV7-8 and TRBJ1-5, with TRBD1 as a possible D gene (5 bases). CDR3 length equals 15 residues. The V gene's germline CDR1 is SGHVS and CDR2 FQNEAQ. V gave up 4 bases and J gave up 4 bases, with 14 bases separating them. The CDR3 DNA sequence: TGTGCCAGCAGCTCCTTATTGGGGCAAAATCAGCCCCAGCATTTT. Translated: CASSSLLGQNQPQHF.

The chain recombines TRBV6-5 with TRBJ1-2, with TRBD1 identical over 7 bases. The CDR3 has 15 residues. CDR1 and CDR2 (germline): MNHEY, SVGAGI. Unmatched junction bases numbered 5, after V lost 0 bases and J lost 4 bases. The CDR3 nucleotides are TGTGCCAGCAGTTACTCCCCACAGGGGCGCTATGGCTACACCTTC. Encoded protein: CASSYSPQGRYGYTF.